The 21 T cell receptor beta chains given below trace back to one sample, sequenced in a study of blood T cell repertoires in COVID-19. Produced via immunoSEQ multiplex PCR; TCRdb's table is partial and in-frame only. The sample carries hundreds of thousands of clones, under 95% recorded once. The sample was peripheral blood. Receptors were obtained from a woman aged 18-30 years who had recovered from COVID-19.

The DNA for the CDR3 is TGTGCCAGCAGCTCAAGGGGCGGCGGGAGTGTAAACACCATATATTTT. It is translated as CASSSRGGGSVNTIYF. V gene TRBV7-2 combines with J gene TRBJ1-3; D is possibly TRBD1 (5 bases). Trimming took 4 bases from V and 6 from J, leaving 19 bases between them. There are 16 residues in the CDR3. Germline V gives CDR1 SGHTA, CDR2 FQGNSA.

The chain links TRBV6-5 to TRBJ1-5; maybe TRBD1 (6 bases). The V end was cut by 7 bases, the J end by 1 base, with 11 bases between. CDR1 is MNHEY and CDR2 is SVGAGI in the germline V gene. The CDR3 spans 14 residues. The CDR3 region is CASKLQGSNQPQHF. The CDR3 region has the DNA TGTGCCAGCAAGTTACAGGGCAGCAATCAGCCCCAGCATTTT.

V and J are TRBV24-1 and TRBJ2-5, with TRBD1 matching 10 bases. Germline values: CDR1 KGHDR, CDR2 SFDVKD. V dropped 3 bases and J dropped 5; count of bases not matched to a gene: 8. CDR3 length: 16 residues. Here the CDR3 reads CATSDPRGTGVETQYF. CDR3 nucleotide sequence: TGTGCCACCAGTGATCCGAGGGGGACAGGGGTGGAGACCCAGTACTTC.

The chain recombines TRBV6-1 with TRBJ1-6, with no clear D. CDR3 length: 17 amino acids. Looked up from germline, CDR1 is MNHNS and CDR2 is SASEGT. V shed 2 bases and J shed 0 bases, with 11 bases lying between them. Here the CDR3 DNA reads TGTGCCAGCAGTGAATCCGGCCGGAGCTCCTATAATTCACCCCTCCACTTT. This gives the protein CASSESGRSSYNSPLHF.

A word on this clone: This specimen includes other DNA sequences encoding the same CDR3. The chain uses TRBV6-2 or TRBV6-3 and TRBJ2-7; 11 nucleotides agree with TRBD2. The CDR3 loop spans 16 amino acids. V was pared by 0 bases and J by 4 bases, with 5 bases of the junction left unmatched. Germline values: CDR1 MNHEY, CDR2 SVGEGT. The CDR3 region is CASSYSRTSGSYEQYV. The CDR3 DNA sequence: TGTGCCAGCAGTTACTCGCGGACTAGCGGGTCTTACGAGCAGTACGTC.

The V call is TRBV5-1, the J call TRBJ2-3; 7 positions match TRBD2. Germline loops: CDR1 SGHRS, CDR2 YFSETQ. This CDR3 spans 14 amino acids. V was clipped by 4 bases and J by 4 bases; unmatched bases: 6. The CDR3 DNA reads TGCGCCAGCAGCCTGCGGGAGAAATCAGATACGCAGTATTTT. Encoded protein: CASSLREKSDTQYF.

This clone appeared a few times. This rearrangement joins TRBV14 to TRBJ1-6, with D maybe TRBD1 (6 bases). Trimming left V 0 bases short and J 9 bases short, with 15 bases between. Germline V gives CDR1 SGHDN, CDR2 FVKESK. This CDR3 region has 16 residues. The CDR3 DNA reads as TGTGCCAGCAGCCAAGATCCGGGGGGCGCCGGTTCACCCCTCCACTTT. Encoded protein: CASSQDPGGAGSPLHF. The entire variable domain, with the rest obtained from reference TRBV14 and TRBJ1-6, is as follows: EAGVTQFPSHSVIEKGQTVTLRCDPISGHDNLYWYRRVMGKEIKFLLHFVKESKQDESGMPNNRFLAERTGGTYSTLKVQPAELEDSGVYFCASSQDPGGAGSPLHFGNGTRLTVT.

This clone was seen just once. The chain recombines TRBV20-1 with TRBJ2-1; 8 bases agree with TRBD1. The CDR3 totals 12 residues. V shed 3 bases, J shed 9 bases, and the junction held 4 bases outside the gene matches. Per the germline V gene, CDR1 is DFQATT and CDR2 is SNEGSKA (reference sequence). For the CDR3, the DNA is TGCAGTGCTAGTGGGACAGGAACTGAGCAGTTCTTC. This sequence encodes CSASGTGTEQFF.

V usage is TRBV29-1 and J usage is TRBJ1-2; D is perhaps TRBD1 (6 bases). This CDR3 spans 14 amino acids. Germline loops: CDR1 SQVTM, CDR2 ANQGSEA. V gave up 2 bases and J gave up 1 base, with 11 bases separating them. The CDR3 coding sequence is TGCAGCGTTGAAAACCAGGGGATTAACTATGGCTACACCTTC. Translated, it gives CSVENQGINYGYTF.

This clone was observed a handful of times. CDR3 DNA: TGTGCCAGCAGTTGGAGCGGACAGAACAATTCACCCCTCCACTTT. Amino acids: CASSWSGQNNSPLHF. The genes are TRBV6-5 and TRBJ1-6, with a possible D match to TRBD1 (6 bases). The CDR3 is 15 amino acids. CDR1 is MNHEY and CDR2 is SVGAGI in the germline V gene. The ends were cut back, 4 bases at V and 7 bases at J, with 14 bases in the middle.

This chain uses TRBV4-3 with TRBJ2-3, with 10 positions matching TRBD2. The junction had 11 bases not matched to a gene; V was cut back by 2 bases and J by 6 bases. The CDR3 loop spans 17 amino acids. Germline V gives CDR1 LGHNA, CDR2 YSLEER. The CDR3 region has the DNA TGCGCCAGCAGCCAACAATCTCCGGGACTAGCGAGGGATACGCAGTATTTT. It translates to CASSQQSPGLARDTQYF.

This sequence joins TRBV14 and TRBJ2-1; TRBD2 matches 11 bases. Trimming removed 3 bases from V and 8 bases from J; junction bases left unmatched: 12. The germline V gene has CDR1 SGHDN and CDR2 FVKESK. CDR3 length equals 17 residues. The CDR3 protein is CASSHQTVLAGVDEQFF. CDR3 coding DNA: TGTGCCAGCAGCCACCAAACGGTACTAGCGGGAGTGGATGAGCAGTTCTTC.

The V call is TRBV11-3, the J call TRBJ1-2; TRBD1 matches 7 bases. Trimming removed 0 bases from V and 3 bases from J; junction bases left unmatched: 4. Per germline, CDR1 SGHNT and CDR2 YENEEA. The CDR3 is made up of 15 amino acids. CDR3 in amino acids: CASSLEGQQDYGYTF. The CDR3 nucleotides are TGTGCCAGCAGCTTAGAGGGACAGCAAGACTATGGCTACACCTTC.

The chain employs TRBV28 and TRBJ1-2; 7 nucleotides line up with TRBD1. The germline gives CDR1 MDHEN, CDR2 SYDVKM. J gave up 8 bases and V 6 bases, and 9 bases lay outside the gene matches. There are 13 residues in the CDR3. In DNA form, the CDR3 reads TGTGCCAGCAGAGCCGGGACAGTACGCGGCTACACCTTC. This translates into CASRAGTVRGYTF.

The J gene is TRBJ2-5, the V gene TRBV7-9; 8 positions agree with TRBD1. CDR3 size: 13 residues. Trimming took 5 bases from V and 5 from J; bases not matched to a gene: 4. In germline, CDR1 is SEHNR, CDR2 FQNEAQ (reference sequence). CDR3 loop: CASSPGDRETQYF. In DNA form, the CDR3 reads TGTGCCAGCAGCCCCGGGGACAGGGAGACCCAGTACTTC.

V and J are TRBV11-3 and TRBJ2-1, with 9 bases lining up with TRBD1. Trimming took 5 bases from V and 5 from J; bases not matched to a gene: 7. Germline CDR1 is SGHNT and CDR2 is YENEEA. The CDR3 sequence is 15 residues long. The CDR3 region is CASSLNRGRDNEQFF. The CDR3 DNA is TGTGCCAGCAGCCTTAACAGGGGGCGGGACAATGAGCAGTTCTTC.

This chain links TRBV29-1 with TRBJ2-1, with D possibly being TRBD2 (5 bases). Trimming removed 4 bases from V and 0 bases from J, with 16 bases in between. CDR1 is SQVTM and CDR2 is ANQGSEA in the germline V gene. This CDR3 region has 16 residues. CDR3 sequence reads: CSVAISTISSYNEQFF. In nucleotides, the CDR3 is TGCAGCGTTGCCATTTCGACTATCTCCTCCTACAATGAGCAGTTCTTC.

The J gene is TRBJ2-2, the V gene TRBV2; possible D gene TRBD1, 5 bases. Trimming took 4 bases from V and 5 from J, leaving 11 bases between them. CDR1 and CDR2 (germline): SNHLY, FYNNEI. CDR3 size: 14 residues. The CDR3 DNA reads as TGTGCCAGCAGTGTCAGGGCCCGAACCGGGGAGCTGTTTTTT. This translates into CASSVRARTGELFF.

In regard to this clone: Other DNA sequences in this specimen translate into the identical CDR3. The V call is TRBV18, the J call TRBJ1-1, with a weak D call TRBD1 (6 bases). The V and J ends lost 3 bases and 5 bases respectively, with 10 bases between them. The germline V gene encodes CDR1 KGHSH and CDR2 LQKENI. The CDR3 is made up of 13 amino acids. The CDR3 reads CASSPLRGTEAFF. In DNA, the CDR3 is TGTGCCAGCTCACCTCTTAGGGGGACTGAAGCTTTCTTT. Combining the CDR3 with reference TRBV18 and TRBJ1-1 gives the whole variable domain NAGVMQNPRHLVRRRGQEARLRCSPMKGHSHVYWYRQLPEEGLKFMVYLQKENIIDESGMPKERFSAEFPKEGPSILRIQQVVRGDSAAYFCASSPLRGTEAFFGQGTRLTVV.

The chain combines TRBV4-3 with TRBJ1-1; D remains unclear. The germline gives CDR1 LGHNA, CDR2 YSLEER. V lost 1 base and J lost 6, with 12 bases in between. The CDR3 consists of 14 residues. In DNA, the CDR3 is TGCGCCAGCAGCCAAGTCGGGAGGGTTCCTGAAGCTTTCTTT. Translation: CASSQVGRVPEAFF.

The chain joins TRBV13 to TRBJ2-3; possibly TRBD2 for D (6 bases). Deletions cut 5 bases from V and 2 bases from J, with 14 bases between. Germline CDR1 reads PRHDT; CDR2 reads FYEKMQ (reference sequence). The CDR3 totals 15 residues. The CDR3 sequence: CASSIGTGNTDTQYF. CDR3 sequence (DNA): TGTGCCAGCAGCATCGGGACTGGCAACACAGATACGCAGTATTTT.